This T cell receptor beta chain was sequenced during a study of T cell changes during pregnancy in multiple sclerosis. Trimming took 3 bases from V and 1 from J, leaving 18 bases between them. The CDR3 spans 17 residues. Per germline, CDR1 ENHRY and CDR2 SYGVKD. Assay used: immunoSEQ multiplex PCR; TCRdb lists only in-frame clones, some missing. The sample lists about 40,000 clones, about 88% occurring once. The TCR was taken from a female donor with multiple sclerosis, enrolled in a pregnancy study. This material consisted of CD4+ T cells from peripheral blood mononuclear cells, taken in the first trimester of pregnancy. V gene TRBV10-3 combines with J gene TRBJ1-1; the D is unclear. The CDR3 sequence: CAISDSSRRKGNTEAFF. CDR3 coding DNA: TGTGCCATCAGTGATTCCTCCCGGAGAAAAGGGAACACTGAAGCTTTCTTT.